This T cell receptor beta chain was profiled in a study of T cell responses to AZD1222 COVID-19 vaccine. The germline V and J ends were trimmed by 4 bases and 6 bases, with 7 bases remaining between them. Germline V CDR1 and CDR2: SGHNT, YENEEA. The CDR3 is made up of 12 amino acids. As to this clone: The sample carries other DNA sequences with the same CDR3.

Clones were sequenced by immunoSEQ multiplex PCR, and TCRdb holds only the in-frame ones, with some missing. The sample lists 150,000 or so clones; approximately 90% were seen once. The specimen was peripheral blood, collected on day 0 of AZD1222 vaccination. The chain uses TRBV11-3 and TRBJ2-1; the D is unclear. This receptor was obtained from an adult in good health. In DNA form, the CDR3 reads TGTGCCAGCAGCTCAAACGTCAATGAGCAGTTCTTC. It translates to CASSSNVNEQFF.